Listed below are T cell receptor beta chains from one sample, sequenced in a study of T-cell memory formation after mild COVID-19. In TCRdb, the 5' RACE reads were re-called with MiXCR into one record per CDR3 protein. The table lists about 500,000 distinct CDR3 sequences, approximately 20% of them singletons. The sample taken for sequencing was PBMCs or a T cell subset sorted from them (not recorded which). The origin of the receptors is an adult woman who had mild COVID-19 (a few samples of this study predate the infection). Cell type and time point are not known. Each CDR3 is given without its conserved first and last residue.

v_call	j_call	cdr3_aa
TRBV2	TRBJ1-1	ASSDSWGSL
TRBV7-6	TRBJ2-7	ASSLQGQTYEQY
TRBV30	TRBJ2-7	AWSRGLGSGEQY
TRBV5-4	TRBJ2-6	ASSRRTGAGANVLT
TRBV3-1	TRBJ1-5	ASSKGGSNQPQH
TRBV6-6	TRBJ1-2	ASRKDRETDYGYT
TRBV15	TRBJ1-2	ATSISRDRERYYGYT
TRBV5-1	TRBJ2-7	ASSWDSPSYEQY
TRBV3-1	TRBJ1-1	ASSQDSGGNTEAF
TRBV7-2	TRBJ2-5	ASKRGVWEETQY
TRBV15	TRBJ1-5	ATRPYRDGNQPQH
TRBV12-3/TRBV12-4	TRBJ1-1	ASSLARRGTEAF
TRBV24-1	TRBJ1-2	ATSEPQHGYT
TRBV5-1	TRBJ1-2	ASSLGSGDSYGYT
TRBV24-1	TRBJ2-6	ATSDAGANVLT
TRBV27	TRBJ1-5	ASSLQLAQPQH
TRBV5-1	TRBJ1-1	ASEWGGRNTEAF
TRBV12-3/TRBV12-4	TRBJ2-7	ASSFRFTRVT
TRBV7-2	TRBJ1-3	ASSLSGTPRSGNTIY
TRBV3-1	TRBJ1-1	ASTNTGVSSRATEAF
TRBV29-1	TRBJ1-2	SADTEGVLDGYT
TRBV5-1	TRBJ1-2	ASSFPDNYGYT
TRBV19	TRBJ1-1	ASSMGRKRQAF
TRBV9	TRBJ2-1	ASSVTGGSYNEQF
TRBV4-2	TRBJ1-1	ASSQAHGGNTEAF
TRBV7-2	TRBJ2-5	ASSSSNQETQY
TRBV2	TRBJ2-1	ASSAIRHLDEQF
TRBV12-3/TRBV12-4	TRBJ1-1	ASSLRGQGRRNTEAF
TRBV15	TRBJ2-7	ATSSGQGASYEQY
TRBV5-4	TRBJ2-1	ASSPRDLAGGYNEQF
TRBV10-3	TRBJ2-5	AISGRTEQETQY
TRBV12-3/TRBV12-4	TRBJ1-5	ASGQSYSNQPQH
TRBV6-2/TRBV6-3	TRBJ1-2	ASSYGPGIGGYT
TRBV2	TRBJ1-6	ASSGYRGRDSPLH
TRBV7-9	TRBJ2-3	ASSSGTGEEDTQY
TRBV5-1	TRBJ2-7	ASSLTLGHEQY
TRBV5-1	TRBJ2-1	ASSLDGGRVGNEQF
TRBV6-5	TRBJ1-5	ASSYSGGLSQPQH
TRBV5-1	TRBJ2-1	ASRAPEQSYNEQF
TRBV6-5	TRBJ1-1	ASSVTAMNTEAF
TRBV5-1	TRBJ2-7	ASSSDRGPSYEQY
TRBV20-1	TRBJ2-5	SARDFSLLAGPVGAQY
TRBV7-9	TRBJ2-3	ASSFGLNTDTQY
TRBV12-5	TRBJ2-2	ASGLVPTSRAPGELF
TRBV19	TRBJ2-1	ASRYRGPINEQF
TRBV3-1	TRBJ1-1	ASSLGQVFTEAF
TRBV15	TRBJ1-5	ATSRGQQAQPQH
TRBV20-1	TRBJ1-1	SARDLGRPNTEAF
TRBV6-4	TRBJ2-1	ASSPSDSSNEQF
TRBV5-1	TRBJ1-1	ASSGSLSNTEAF
TRBV6-5	TRBJ2-3	ASKGQGRVGSRDTQY
TRBV25-1	TRBJ2-3	ASSESRVPGGQGDTQY
TRBV29-1	TRBJ2-5	SVEIQWSQGVGETQY